The 7 T cell receptor beta chains in this list originate from one sample, sequenced in a study of T-cell reconstitution after alpha-beta-depleted transplantation in children. A TCRbeta library incorporating unique molecular identifiers was prepared. TCRdb used MiXCR to reprocess the PCR reads, holding one entry per CDR3 protein. The data contain under 150,000 distinct CDR3 sequences, roughly 10% of them singletons. The source material was PBMCs, mostly from graft donor cells, sampled 180 days after TCRalphabeta/CD19-depleted stem cell transplant. Every receptor here comes from a girl under three years old who had a stem cell transplant for combined immunodeficiency, so the T cells may come from the graft donor.

Only a few counts were recorded for this clonotype. The V gene is TRBV12-3 or TRBV12-4, the J gene TRBJ2-7; D is ambiguous. The CDR3 totals 15 residues. The V end lost 3 bases, the J end lost 0 bases, and 12 bases lay between the germline ends. The CDR3 here is CASSFNGLSSYEQYF. CDR3 nucleotide sequence: TGTGCCAGCAGTTTCAACGGGCTCAGCTCCTACGAGCAGTACTTC.

This clonotype was seen more than once but under ten times. The chain has TRBV5-1 and TRBJ1-1, with TRBD1 matching over 7 bases. The CDR3 contains 13 residues. J was trimmed by 5 bases and V by 0 bases; bases with no gene match: 1. CDR1 SGHRS and CDR2 YFSETQ come from the germline V gene. CDR3 DNA sequence: TGCGCCAGCAGCTTGGAGGGGGCGACTGAAGCTTTCTTT. It yields the protein CASSLEGATEAFF.

This clonotype appeared a few times. This rearrangement joins TRBV20-1 to TRBJ2-1; D gene ambiguous. The CDR3 runs to 13 residues. V was pared by 3 bases and J by 1 base, with 7 bases between. CDR1 and CDR2 from the germline V gene are DFQATT and SNEGSKA (reference sequence). CDR3 DNA: TGCAGTGCTAGTACTACATCCTACAATGAGCAGTTCTTC. Its translation: CSASTTSYNEQFF.

At least ten counts were recorded for this clonotype. The chain couples TRBV12-3 or TRBV12-4 to TRBJ2-7, with D uncertain. The germline V and J ends were trimmed by 6 bases and 3 bases, with 15 bases remaining between them. The CDR3 is 14 residues long. This CDR3 is CASSPPVNLYEQYF. CDR3 nucleotides: TGTGCCAGCAGCCCTCCGGTCAACCTCTACGAGCAGTACTTC.

This clonotype was picked up a small number of times. The chain couples TRBV28 to TRBJ2-3; a possible D gene is TRBD2 (6 bases). V was clipped by 5 bases and J by 0 bases, with 12 bases between them. The CDR3 length is 15 residues. CDR1 is MDHEN, CDR2 SYDVKM, per germline. The CDR3 spells CASSPIAESTDTQYF. As DNA, the CDR3 is TGTGCCAGCAGTCCAATAGCGGAGAGCACAGATACGCAGTATTTT.

This clonotype has just a few counts. Here the CDR3 DNA reads TGTGCCTATCAGGGGAACTATGGCTACACCTTC. Translated, it gives CAYQGNYGYTF. This chain links TRBV30 with TRBJ1-2, with D tentatively TRBD1 (6 bases). CDR3 length equals 11 residues. Trimming shortened V by 7 bases and J by 2 bases, and 8 bases separated the two germline ends. Germline-derived CDR1 and CDR2 are GTSNPN and SVGIG (reference sequence).

This clonotype has only a few counts. This chain uses TRBV24-1 with TRBJ2-3, with D maybe TRBD2 (5 bases). Between the trimmed V and J ends, which lost 9 bases and 2 bases, there was a span of 11 bases. CDR1 is KGHDR and CDR2 is SFDVKD in the germline V gene. There are 13 residues in the CDR3. The CDR3 region has the DNA TGTGCCACCGCGGCGGGTTTCACAGATACGCAGTATTTT. Translation: CATAAGFTDTQYF.